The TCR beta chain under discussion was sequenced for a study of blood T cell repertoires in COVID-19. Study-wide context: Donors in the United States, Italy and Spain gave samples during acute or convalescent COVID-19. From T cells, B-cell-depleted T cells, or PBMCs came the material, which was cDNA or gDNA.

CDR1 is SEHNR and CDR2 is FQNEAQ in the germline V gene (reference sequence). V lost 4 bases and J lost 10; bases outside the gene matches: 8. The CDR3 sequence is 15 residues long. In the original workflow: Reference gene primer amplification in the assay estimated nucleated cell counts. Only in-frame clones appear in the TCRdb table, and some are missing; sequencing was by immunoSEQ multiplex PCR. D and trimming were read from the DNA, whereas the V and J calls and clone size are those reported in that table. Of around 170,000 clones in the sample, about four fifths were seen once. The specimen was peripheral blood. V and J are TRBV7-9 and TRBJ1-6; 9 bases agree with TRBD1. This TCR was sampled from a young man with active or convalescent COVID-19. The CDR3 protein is CASSSTGGGGSPLHF. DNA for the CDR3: TGTGCCAGCAGCTCTACAGGGGGCGGAGGGTCACCCCTCCACTTT.